This T cell receptor (beta chain) was documented in a study of CD4 T cells in relation to SARS-CoV-2 and coronaviruses. Overall study context: ViraFEST: roughly ten-day antigen culture of PBMCs, then TCR beta CDR3 sequencing. No peptide or an HIV-1 Nef peptide pool served as negative control. The HLA restriction of the shared crossreactive spike epitopes was mapped.

The CDR3 covers 14 residues. In germline, CDR1 is SGHTA, CDR2 FQGTGA. V was clipped by 5 bases and J by 7 bases, with 14 bases between them. The assay was immunoSEQ multiplex PCR, and TCRdb's table has in-frame clones only and misses some. Of tens of thousands of clones listed, about three quarters are singletons. For this clone: Its specificity is unknown.

Before the COVID-19 pandemic, during about 2010-2019, CD4+ T cells were taken from unexposed donors. After approximately ten days of culture, CD4+ T cells were isolated. The receptor was isolated from a human donor in good health. The V call is TRBV7-3, the J call TRBJ2-2, with D hard to call. Source material: CD4+ T cells from PBMCs, cultured in vitro. The CDR3, as DNA: TGTGCCAGCAGCACACCCGACCGTTTCGGGGAGCTGTTTTTT. Protein: CASSTPDRFGELFF. Full variable domain (remainder filled in from reference TRBV7-3 and TRBJ2-2): GAGVSQTPSNKVTEKGKYVELRCDPISGHTALYWYRQSLGQGPEFLIYFQGTGAADDSGLPNDRFFAVRPEGSVSTLKIQRTERGDSAVYLCASSTPDRFGELFFGEGSRLTVL.